The text below deals with one TCR beta chain. Its matching antigen is unknown. Documented time point: week 35, safety follow-up. In the vaccine, a single dose held 300 ug of the mutant IDH1 20-mer peptide, along with topical imiquimod. In weeks 1, 3, 5, 7, 11, 15, 19 and 23, patients were immunized, eight times in all. This record comes from a study of a mutant IDH1 vaccine in newly diagnosed glioma. Across the whole study: The start of vaccination came 4-6 weeks after radiotherapy alone, or with temozolomide cycles. Week 35 was safety follow-up visit V12; week 47 was end-of-study visit V13. Study outcomes and limitations: Overall, approximately 93% of patients had vaccine-induced immune responses.

Germline V CDR1 and CDR2: SGHTA, FQGNSA. This CDR3 has 14 amino acids. The junction had 0 bases not matched to a gene; V was cut back by 1 base and J by 7 bases. Data came from immunoSEQ multiplex PCR; TCRdb stores just in-frame clones and leaves some out. The sample consists of about 56,000 clones, 80% to 90% of them appearing once. The chain couples TRBV7-2 to TRBJ2-7; 14 bases line up with TRBD2. The clonotype comes from a man aged 40-49 years with glioma. The specimen was PBMCs, collected from a glioma patient whose treatment included an IDH1 peptide vaccine. CDR3 region: CASSLGLAGGEQYF. The DNA of the CDR3 is TGTGCCAGCAGCTTAGGACTAGCGGGAGGGGAGCAGTACTTC.